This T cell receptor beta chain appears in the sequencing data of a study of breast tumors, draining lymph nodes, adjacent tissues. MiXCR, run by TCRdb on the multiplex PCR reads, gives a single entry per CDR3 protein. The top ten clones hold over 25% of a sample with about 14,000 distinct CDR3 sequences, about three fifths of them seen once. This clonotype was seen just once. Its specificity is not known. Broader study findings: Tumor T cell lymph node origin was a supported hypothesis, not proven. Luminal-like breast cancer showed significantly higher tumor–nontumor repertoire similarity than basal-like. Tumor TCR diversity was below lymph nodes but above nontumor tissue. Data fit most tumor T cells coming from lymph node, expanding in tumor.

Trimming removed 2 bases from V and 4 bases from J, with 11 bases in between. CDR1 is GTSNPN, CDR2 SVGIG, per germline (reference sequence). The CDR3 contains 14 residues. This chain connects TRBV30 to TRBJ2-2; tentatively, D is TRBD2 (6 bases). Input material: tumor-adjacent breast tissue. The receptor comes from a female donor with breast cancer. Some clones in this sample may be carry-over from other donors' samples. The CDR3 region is CAWSPGLITGELFF. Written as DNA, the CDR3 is TGTGCCTGGAGTCCGGGACTGATCACCGGGGAGCTGTTTTTT.